The 4 T cell receptor beta chains below were found in one sample sequenced in a study of response to subunit inactivated influenza vaccine. Using its own MiXCR run on the RT-PCR reads, TCRdb lists one record per CDR3 protein. Of 500,000 to 600,000 distinct CDR3 sequences listed, approximately 12% are singletons. The material was PBMCs from blood, obtained more than 35 days after vaccination. Receptors originate from a man aged 50 to 60 who received an inactivated influenza vaccine.

J is TRBJ2-7 and V is TRBV20-1, with TRBD2 identical over 10 bases. The CDR3 covers 15 residues. The J segment lost 7 bases and the V segment lost 5 bases, leaving 14 bases of the junction unmatched. Germline lookup yields CDR1 DFQATT and CDR2 SNEGSKA (reference sequence). Here the CDR3 DNA reads TGCAGTGCTTATCCACCAAGCGGGGGGGCGGGGGAGCAGTACTTC. The encoded protein is CSAYPPSGGAGEQYF.

The rearrangement joins TRBV29-1 to TRBJ2-4; 9 bases agree with TRBD2. V trimming: 4 bases; J trimming: 0 bases; junction bases outside the gene matches: 4. There are 15 residues in the CDR3. Per germline, CDR1 SQVTM and CDR2 ANQGSEA. The CDR3 bases are TGCAGCGTTGGTGGACTAGCGTTAGCCAAAAACATTCAGTACTTC. Its protein product is CSVGGLALAKNIQYF.

The chain couples TRBV7-2 to TRBJ1-4, with 8 bases aligning to TRBD1. The CDR3 runs to 16 residues. Germline values: CDR1 SGHTA, CDR2 FQGNSA. Germline trimming cut 2 bases from V and 8 bases from J; bases unmatched to any gene: 10. The CDR3 spells CASSLSQGARREKLFF. In nucleotides, the CDR3 is TGTGCCAGCAGCTTAAGTCAGGGGGCAAGGAGGGAAAAACTGTTTTTT.

The chain links TRBV6-1 to TRBJ2-5, with TRBD1 matching over 9 bases. V lost 6 bases and J lost 4; bases outside the gene matches: 6. The CDR3 extends over 14 amino acids. Germline loops: CDR1 MNHNS, CDR2 SASEGT. CDR3 loop: CASSRRTGVETQYF. CDR3 sequence (DNA): TGTGCCAGCAGCAGAAGGACAGGGGTAGAGACCCAGTACTTC.